Listed below are T cell receptor beta chains from one sample, sequenced in a study of blood T cells in healthy people across ages. TCRdb reprocessed the 5' RACE reads with MiXCR, giving one entry per CDR3 protein. Here the sample spans hundreds of thousands of distinct CDR3 sequences, about 20% being singletons. The sample comprised blood. These TCRs come from a man between 65 and 85 years old in good health. The CDR3 runs from the conserved cysteine through the conserved F or W. The D gene is left open where the match is weak. Not every row has a clone size; where given, it reads once, few, many or a size class.

D gene	V gene	J gene	clone size	CDR3 protein	CDR3 DNA
NA	TRBV12-5	TRBJ1-1	few	CASGFVPKNTEAFF	TGTGCTAGTGGTTTCGTCCCCAAGAACACTGAAGCTTTCTTT
TRBD2	TRBV20-1	TRBJ2-1	NA	CSATSSGSSSYNEQFF	TGCAGTGCTACTTCTAGCGGGTCAAGCTCCTACAATGAGCAGTTCTTC
NA	TRBV5-1	TRBJ2-1	few	CASSPFSNLGNEQFF	TGCGCCAGCAGCCCGTTTTCAAACCTTGGGAATGAGCAGTTCTTC
TRBD1	TRBV5-1	TRBJ2-7	few	CASNLSGTGIYEQYF	TGCGCCAGCAACTTAAGTGGGACAGGGATTTACGAGCAGTACTTC
TRBD1	TRBV6-6	TRBJ1-1	NA	CASSYGQGGMNTEAFF	TGTGCCAGCAGTTATGGGCAGGGGGGGATGAACACTGAAGCTTTCTTT
NA	TRBV15	TRBJ2-1	NA	CATSTHSSVYNEQFF	TGTGCCACCAGCACACATTCGAGCGTCTACAATGAGCAGTTCTTC
NA	TRBV12-3/TRBV12-4	TRBJ1-1	few	CASSFHQGLGAFF	TGTGCCAGCAGTTTTCACCAGGGCTTGGGAGCTTTCTTT
NA	TRBV7-9	TRBJ2-1	few	CASRNQHGRSSYNEQFF	TGTGCCAGCAGGAACCAGCACGGGCGTAGCTCCTACAATGAGCAGTTCTTC
NA	TRBV14	TRBJ1-1	NA	CASSQAIWWEAFF	TGTGCCAGCAGCCAAGCCATTTGGTGGGAAGCTTTCTTT
NA	TRBV20-1	TRBJ2-5	NA	CSARGGRQDRETQYF	TGCAGTGCTAGAGGTGGAAGACAGGATAGGGAGACCCAGTACTTC
NA	TRBV12-3/TRBV12-4	TRBJ2-3	NA	CASSFGLGTQYF	TGTGCCAGCAGTTTCGGGTTGGGTACGCAGTATTTT
TRBD1	TRBV5-6	TRBJ2-4	once	CASRMTGVKNIQYF	TGTGCCAGCAGAATGACAGGGGTAAAAAACATTCAGTACTTC
TRBD2	TRBV18	TRBJ2-1	many	CASSPPLAGYNEQFF	TGTGCCAGCTCACCACCTCTAGCGGGGTACAATGAGCAGTTCTTC
NA	TRBV20-1	TRBJ1-4	NA	CSARPALRQVVDTTNEKLFF	TGCAGTGCTAGGCCAGCCCTCCGACAGGTGGTGGACACAACTAATGAAAAACTGTTTTTT
NA	TRBV6-5	TRBJ1-2	few	CASRPRWGTGYGYTF	TGTGCCAGCAGACCTAGGTGGGGTACGGGCTATGGCTACACCTTC
NA	TRBV20-1	TRBJ2-1	few	CSARLRGYEQFF	TGCAGTGCTAGATTGAGGGGCTATGAGCAGTTCTTC
NA	TRBV10-3	TRBJ1-1	NA	CAISVADLKNTEAFF	TGTGCCATCAGTGTGGCCGATTTAAAGAACACTGAAGCTTTCTTT